This entry features one T cell receptor (beta chain) sequence. This CDR3 has 16 residues. V was trimmed by 0 bases and J by 3 bases, leaving 14 bases between them. The germline CDR1 and CDR2 sequences are MNHEY and SVGAGI. This entry comes from a study of blood T cell repertoires in COVID-19. The overall study: The samples span acute and convalescent COVID-19 from the United States, Italy and Spain.

TCRdb's table, derived via immunoSEQ multiplex PCR, lists solely in-frame clones and lacks some. The sample has about 250,000 clones, roughly 85% seen once. Input material: peripheral blood. V and J are TRBV6-5 and TRBJ2-5; D is ambiguous. The sequence derives from a man younger than 35 with active or convalescent COVID-19. The CDR3 region has the DNA TGTGCCAGCAGTTACTCTAATACGTGGTTAGAAGAGACCCAGTACTTC. Amino acid sequence: CASSYSNTWLEETQYF.